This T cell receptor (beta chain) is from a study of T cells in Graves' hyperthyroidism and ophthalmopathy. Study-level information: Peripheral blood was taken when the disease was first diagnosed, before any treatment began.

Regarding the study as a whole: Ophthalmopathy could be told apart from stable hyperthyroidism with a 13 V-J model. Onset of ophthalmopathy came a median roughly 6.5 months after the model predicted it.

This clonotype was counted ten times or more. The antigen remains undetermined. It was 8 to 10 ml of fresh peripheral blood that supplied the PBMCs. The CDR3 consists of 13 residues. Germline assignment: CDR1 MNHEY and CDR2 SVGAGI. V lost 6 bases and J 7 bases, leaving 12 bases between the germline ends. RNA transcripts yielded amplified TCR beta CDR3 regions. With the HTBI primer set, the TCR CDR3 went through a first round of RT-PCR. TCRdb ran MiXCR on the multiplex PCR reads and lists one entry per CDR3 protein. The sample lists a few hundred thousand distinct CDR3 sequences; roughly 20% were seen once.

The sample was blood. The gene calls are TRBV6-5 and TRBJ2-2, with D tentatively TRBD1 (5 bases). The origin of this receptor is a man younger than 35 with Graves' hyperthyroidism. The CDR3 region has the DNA TGTGCCAGCAGCTACACAGGAAACGGGGAGCTGTTTTTT. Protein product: CASSYTGNGELFF.